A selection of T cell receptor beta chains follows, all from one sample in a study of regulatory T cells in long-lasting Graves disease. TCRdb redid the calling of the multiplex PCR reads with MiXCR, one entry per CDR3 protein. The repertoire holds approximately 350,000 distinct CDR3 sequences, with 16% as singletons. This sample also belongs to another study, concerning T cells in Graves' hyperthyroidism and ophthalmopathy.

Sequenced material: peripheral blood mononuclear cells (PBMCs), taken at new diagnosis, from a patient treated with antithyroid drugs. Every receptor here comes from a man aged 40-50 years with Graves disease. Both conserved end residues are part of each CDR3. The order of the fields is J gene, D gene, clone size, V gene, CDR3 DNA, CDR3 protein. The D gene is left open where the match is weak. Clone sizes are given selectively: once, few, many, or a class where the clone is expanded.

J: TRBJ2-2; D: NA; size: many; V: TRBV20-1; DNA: TGCAGTGCTAGCTCCCCCCCAAGGGAGCTGTTTTTT; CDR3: CSASSPPRELFF
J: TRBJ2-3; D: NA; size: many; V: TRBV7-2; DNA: TGTGCCAGCAGCTTAGTTCCGTTCCGAGATACGCAGTATTTT; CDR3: CASSLVPFRDTQYF
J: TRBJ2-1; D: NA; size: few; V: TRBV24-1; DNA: TGTGCCACCAGTGACCCGGGGCGCTACCCCTACAATGAGCAGTTCTTC; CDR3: CATSDPGRYPYNEQFF
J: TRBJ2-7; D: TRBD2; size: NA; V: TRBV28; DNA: TGTGCCAGCAGTTCCCAGACACTAGCGGGAGGGCACCCCTACGAGCAGTACTTC; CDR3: CASSSQTLAGGHPYEQYF
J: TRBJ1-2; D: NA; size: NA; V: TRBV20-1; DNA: TGCAGTGTGGGGGGGCGAGGCTACACCTTC; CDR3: CSVGGRGYTF
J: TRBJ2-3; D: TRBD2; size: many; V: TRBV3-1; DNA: TGTGCCAGCAGCAAGTTCGGGCGGGGGGGCACAGATACGCAGTATTTT; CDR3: CASSKFGRGGTDTQYF
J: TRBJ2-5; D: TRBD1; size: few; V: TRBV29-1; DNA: TGCAGCGTCAGAGACAGGGGAGTGGAGACCCAGTACTTC; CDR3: CSVRDRGVETQYF
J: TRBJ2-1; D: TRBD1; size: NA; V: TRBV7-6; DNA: TGTGCCAGCAGCGAACTACCGACGGGACAGGGGTTATACTCCTACAATGAGCAGTTCTTC; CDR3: CASSELPTGQGLYSYNEQFF
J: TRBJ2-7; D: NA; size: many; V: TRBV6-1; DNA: TGTGCCAGCAGTGAAGTCAGTTCTTGGGGCTACGAGCAGTACTTC; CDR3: CASSEVSSWGYEQYF
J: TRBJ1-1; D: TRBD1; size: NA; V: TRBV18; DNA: TGTGCCAGCTCACCACCCGAAGGGGGCAACACTGAAGCTTTCTTT; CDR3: CASSPPEGGNTEAFF
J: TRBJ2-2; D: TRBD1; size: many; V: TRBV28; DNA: TGTGCCAGCAGAGGGACAGGAGTAATCGGGGAGCTGTTTTTT; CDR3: CASRGTGVIGELFF
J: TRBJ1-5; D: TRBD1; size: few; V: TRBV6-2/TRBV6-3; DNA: TGTGCCAGCACGGCGCGGTGGGACAGTAATCAGCCCCAGCATTTT; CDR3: CASTARWDSNQPQHF
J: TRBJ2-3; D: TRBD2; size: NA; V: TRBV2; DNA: TGTGCCAGCACGTTACTAGCGGGGGGGGCAGATACGCAGTATTTT; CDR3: CASTLLAGGADTQYF
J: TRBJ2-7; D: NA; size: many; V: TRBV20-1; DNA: TGCAGTGCTAGACCACTCCGGGACCTAGGGCAGTACTTC; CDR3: CSARPLRDLGQYF
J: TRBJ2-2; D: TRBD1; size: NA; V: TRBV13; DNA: TGTGCCAGCAGCCTCGGACAGGGTATCGGGGAGCTGTTTTTT; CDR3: CASSLGQGIGELFF
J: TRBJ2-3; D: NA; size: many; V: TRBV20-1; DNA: TGCAGTGCTAGAGATATAGCGATCTTCGCAGATACGCAGTATTTT; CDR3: CSARDIAIFADTQYF
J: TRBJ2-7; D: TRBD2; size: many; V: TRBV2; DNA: TGTGCCAGCAGTAACAGCGGGGGGGCCTACGAGCAGTACTTC; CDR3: CASSNSGGAYEQYF
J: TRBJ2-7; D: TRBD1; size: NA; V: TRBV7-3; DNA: TGTGCCAGCAGCGCAACCGGGACAGGGGAGTACGAGCAGTACTTC; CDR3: CASSATGTGEYEQYF
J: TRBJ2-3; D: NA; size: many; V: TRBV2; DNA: TGTGCCAGCGGGGAAGCAGATACGCAGTATTTT; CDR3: CASGEADTQYF
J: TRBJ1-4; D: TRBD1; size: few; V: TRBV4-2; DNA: TGTGCCAGCAGATCGGACAGGGCCGACAATGAAAAACTGTTTTTT; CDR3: CASRSDRADNEKLFF
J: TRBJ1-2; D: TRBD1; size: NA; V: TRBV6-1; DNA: TGTGCCAGCAGCTCCGACAGGGGACTGTATGGCTACACCTTC; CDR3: CASSSDRGLYGYTF
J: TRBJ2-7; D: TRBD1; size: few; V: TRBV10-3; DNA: TGTGCCATCAGTGAGTATGGACAGGGCTGGTACTTC; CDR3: CAISEYGQGWYF
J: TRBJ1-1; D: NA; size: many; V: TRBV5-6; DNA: TGTGCCAGCAGCTTGGGGCCGGTGGGGACTGAAGCTTTCTTT; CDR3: CASSLGPVGTEAFF
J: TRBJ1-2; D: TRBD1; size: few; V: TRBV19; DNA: TGTGCCAGTAGTACCACGACAGGGGACTATGGCTACACCTTC; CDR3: CASSTTTGDYGYTF
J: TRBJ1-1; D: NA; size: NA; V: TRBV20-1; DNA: TGCAGTGCTGAGAGAAGGACCCAGAACACTGAAGCTTTCTTT; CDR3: CSAERRTQNTEAFF
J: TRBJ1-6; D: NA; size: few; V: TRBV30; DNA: TGTGCCTGGAGTCGAATCTCTGGAGGTTCACCCCTCCACTTT; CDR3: CAWSRISGGSPLHF
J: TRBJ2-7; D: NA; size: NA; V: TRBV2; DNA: TGTGCCAGCGAAAGGGACCGGAACGAGCAGTACTTC; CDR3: CASERDRNEQYF
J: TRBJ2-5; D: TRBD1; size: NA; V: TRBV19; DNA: TGTGCCAGTAGCGCGACCGGACAGGGGGCGCGAGAGACCCAGTACTTC; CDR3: CASSATGQGARETQYF
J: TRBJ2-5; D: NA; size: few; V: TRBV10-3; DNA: TGTGCCATCAGTGAGGCGGGACGGGCGGCAGAGACCCAGTACTTC; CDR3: CAISEAGRAAETQYF
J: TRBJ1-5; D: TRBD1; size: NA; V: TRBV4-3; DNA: TGCGCCAGCAGCCAACCGGGACAGGGGAAAGGGGTTTATAGCAATCAGCCCCAGCATTTT; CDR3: CASSQPGQGKGVYSNQPQHF
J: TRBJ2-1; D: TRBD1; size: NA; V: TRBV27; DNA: TGTGCCAGCAGTTTCACAGGGGCGAGCCCCTACAATGAGCAGTTCTTC; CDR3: CASSFTGASPYNEQFF
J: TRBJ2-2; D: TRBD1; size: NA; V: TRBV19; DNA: TGTGCCACCGGACAGGGTTGGCCCGGGGAGCTGTTTTTT; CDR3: CATGQGWPGELFF
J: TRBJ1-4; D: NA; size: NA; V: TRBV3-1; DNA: TGTGCCAGCAGCCTTTTGACTTCTAATGAAAAACTGTTTTTT; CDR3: CASSLLTSNEKLFF
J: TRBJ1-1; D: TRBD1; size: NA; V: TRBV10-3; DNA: TGTGCCATCACCCCCGGGACAGCTTACACTGAAGCTTTCTTT; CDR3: CAITPGTAYTEAFF
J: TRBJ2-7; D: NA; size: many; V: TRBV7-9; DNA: TGTGCCAGCGCCAGGGGGGGACCCGGCGAGCAGTACTTC; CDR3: CASARGGPGEQYF
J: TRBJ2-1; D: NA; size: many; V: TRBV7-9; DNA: TGTGCCAGCAGCTCACGCCCGCGGGGGCCCTACAATGAGCAGTTCTTC; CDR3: CASSSRPRGPYNEQFF
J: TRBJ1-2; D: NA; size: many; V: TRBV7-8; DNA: TGTGCCAGCAGCCCCCTGGTTTCAGATGGCTACACCTTC; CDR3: CASSPLVSDGYTF
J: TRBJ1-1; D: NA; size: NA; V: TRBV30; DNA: TGTGCCTGGAGTGCCCGGGTTCTGAACACTGAAGCTTTCTTT; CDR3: CAWSARVLNTEAFF
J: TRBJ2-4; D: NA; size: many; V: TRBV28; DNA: TGTGCCAGCAGTCTCGGAGGCGCAGGTCCGGCCAAAAACATTCAGTACTTC; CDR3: CASSLGGAGPAKNIQYF
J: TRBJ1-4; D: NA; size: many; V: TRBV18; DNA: TGTGCCAGCTCACCGTGGGAGGGCGGAGAAAAACTGTTTTTT; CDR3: CASSPWEGGEKLFF
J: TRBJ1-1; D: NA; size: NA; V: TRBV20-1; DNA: TGCAGTGCTACCCAGGGTTGGAACACTGAAGCTTTCTTT; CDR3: CSATQGWNTEAFF
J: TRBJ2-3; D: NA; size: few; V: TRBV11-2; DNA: TGTGCCAGCAGCTTAGATTTGGGGGGCACGGGGACGCAGTATTTT; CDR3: CASSLDLGGTGTQYF
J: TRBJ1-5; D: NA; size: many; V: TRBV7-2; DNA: TGTGCCAGCAGCTTAGCGGGGACCTTTAGCAATCAGCCCCAGCATTTT; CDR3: CASSLAGTFSNQPQHF
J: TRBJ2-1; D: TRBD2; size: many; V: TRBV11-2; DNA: TGTGCCAGCACCCCGGAGGCTAGCGGGGGGGCGAGTCCTCGGCGGTTCTTC; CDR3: CASTPEASGGASPRRFF
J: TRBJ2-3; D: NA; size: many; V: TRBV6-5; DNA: TGTGCCAGCAGTTACTCGGTTGGTACAGATACGCAGTATTTT; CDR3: CASSYSVGTDTQYF
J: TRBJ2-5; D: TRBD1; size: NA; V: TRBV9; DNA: TGTGCCAGCAGCGCCCAGGACAGGGGGCTTGAGACCCAGTACTTC; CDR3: CASSAQDRGLETQYF
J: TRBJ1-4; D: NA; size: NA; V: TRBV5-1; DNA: TGCGCCAGCAGCTTGGGACACCAAACAACTAATGAAAAACTGTTTTTT; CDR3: CASSLGHQTTNEKLFF
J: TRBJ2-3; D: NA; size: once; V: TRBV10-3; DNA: TGTGCCTTCCAGGACAGCACAGATACGCAGTATTTT; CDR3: CAFQDSTDTQYF
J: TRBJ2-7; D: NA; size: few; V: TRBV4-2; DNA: TGTGCCAGCAGCCAAGATCAAGGGGAAAGGGGCGAGCAGTACTTC; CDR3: CASSQDQGERGEQYF
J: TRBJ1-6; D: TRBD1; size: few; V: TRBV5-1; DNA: TGCGCCAGCAGCCTTTTACAGGGGGGCGTTTCACCCCTCCACTTT; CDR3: CASSLLQGGVSPLHF
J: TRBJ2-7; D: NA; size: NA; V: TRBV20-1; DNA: TGCAGTGCTAGTGTAAGCTCCTACGAGCAGTACTTC; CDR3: CSASVSSYEQYF
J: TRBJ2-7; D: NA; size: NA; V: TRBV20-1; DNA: TGCAGTGCTCCCCGACTTGACCGAACCTACGAGCAGTACTTC; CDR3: CSAPRLDRTYEQYF
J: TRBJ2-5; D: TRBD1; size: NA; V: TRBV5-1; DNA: TGCGCCAGCAGTTCCACGGGACAGGGAATCGAGACCCAGTACTTC; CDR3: CASSSTGQGIETQYF
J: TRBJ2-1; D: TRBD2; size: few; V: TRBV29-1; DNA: TGCAGCGTAGACGGGGGGATCTACAATGAGCAGTTCTTC; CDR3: CSVDGGIYNEQFF
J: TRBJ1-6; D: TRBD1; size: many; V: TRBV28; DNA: TGTGCCAGCGGTTCGCCGGGACAGGGGAATAATTCACCCCTCCACTTT; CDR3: CASGSPGQGNNSPLHF
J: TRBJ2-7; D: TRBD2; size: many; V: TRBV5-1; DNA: TGCGCCAGCAGCGACGGGACTAGCGGATCCTACGAGCAGTACTTC; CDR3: CASSDGTSGSYEQYF
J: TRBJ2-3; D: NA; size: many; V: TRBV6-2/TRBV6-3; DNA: TGTGCCAGCAGGGACTACACAGATACGCAGTATTTT; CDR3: CASRDYTDTQYF
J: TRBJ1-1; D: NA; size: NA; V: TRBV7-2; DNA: TGTGCCAGCAGCAAATGGGGGGGGGGTGACACTGAAGCTTTCTTT; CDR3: CASSKWGGGDTEAFF
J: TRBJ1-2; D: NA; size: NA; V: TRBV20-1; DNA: TGCAGTGCTAGTAAGAGGCAGAATTATGGCTACACCTTC; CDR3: CSASKRQNYGYTF
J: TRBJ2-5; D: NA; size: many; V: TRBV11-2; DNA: TGTGCCAGCAGCGGGGTTTCGGAGACCCAGTACTTC; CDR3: CASSGVSETQYF